A selection of T cell receptor beta chains follows, all from one sample in a study of T cell changes during pregnancy in multiple sclerosis. TCRdb keeps only in-frame clones here, not all; method: immunoSEQ multiplex PCR. The sample lists 60,000 or so clones, 80% to 95% occurring once. The material sequenced was peripheral blood, taken in the first trimester of pregnancy. These receptors originate from a female donor with multiple sclerosis, enrolled in a pregnancy study. The CDR3 runs from the conserved cysteine through the conserved F or W. Each record gives: clone size, V gene, J gene, D gene, CDR3 DNA, CDR3 protein. D genes are given only for firm matches. Size tells how often a clone was seen (once, few, many) or the class of an expanded clone, and some rows leave it out.

abundance: NA; v_gene: TRBV9; j_gene: TRBJ1-3; d_gene: NA; CDR3nt: TGTGCCAGCAGCGTAGCTGGCCGGGGATCGGGAAACACCATATATTTT; CDR3aa: CASSVAGRGSGNTIYF
abundance: NA; v_gene: TRBV13; j_gene: TRBJ2-3; d_gene: TRBD2; CDR3nt: TGTGCCAGCAGCGTACCTCCGGGACTAGCGGGGGAAAAGGCAACTCACACAGATACGCAGTATTTT; CDR3aa: CASSVPPGLAGEKATHTDTQYF
abundance: NA; v_gene: TRBV14; j_gene: TRBJ1-1; d_gene: NA; CDR3nt: TGTGCCAGCAGCCACCCCAGCACTGAAGCTTTCTTT; CDR3aa: CASSHPSTEAFF
abundance: NA; v_gene: TRBV27; j_gene: TRBJ2-1; d_gene: NA; CDR3nt: TGTGCCAGCAGTTTCTGGGGCACCTACAATGAGCAGTTCTTC; CDR3aa: CASSFWGTYNEQFF
abundance: NA; v_gene: TRBV11-1; j_gene: TRBJ1-1; d_gene: NA; CDR3nt: TGTGCCAGCAGCCTCGGCAGGGAATGGACCCCTGAAGCTTTCTTT; CDR3aa: CASSLGREWTPEAFF
abundance: NA; v_gene: TRBV6-5; j_gene: TRBJ1-2; d_gene: NA; CDR3nt: TGTGCCAGCAACCAGGGTTTGGGCTATGGCTACACCTTC; CDR3aa: CASNQGLGYGYTF
abundance: NA; v_gene: TRBV15; j_gene: TRBJ1-1; d_gene: TRBD1; CDR3nt: TGTGCCACCAGCAGGCCAGGGGGCTCTAATGAAGCTTTCTTT; CDR3aa: CATSRPGGSNEAFF
abundance: NA; v_gene: TRBV15; j_gene: TRBJ2-3; d_gene: TRBD2; CDR3nt: TGTGCCACCAGCAGAGTGAAGAGGCTAGCGGGGGGCCCTAGCACAGATACGCAGTATTTT; CDR3aa: CATSRVKRLAGGPSTDTQYF
abundance: NA; v_gene: TRBV9; j_gene: TRBJ2-5; d_gene: TRBD1; CDR3nt: TGTGCCAGCAGCCCCCGACGGACAGGGGGCGCCGAGACCCAGTACTTC; CDR3aa: CASSPRRTGGAETQYF
abundance: NA; v_gene: TRBV9; j_gene: TRBJ2-3; d_gene: NA; CDR3nt: TGTGCCAGCAGCCCCGGAAGCGCCACAGATACGCAGTATTTT; CDR3aa: CASSPGSATDTQYF
abundance: NA; v_gene: TRBV6-4; j_gene: TRBJ2-2; d_gene: TRBD1; CDR3nt: TGTGCCAGCAGTGCGACACAGGGGGCGGCCGGGGAGCTGTTTTTT; CDR3aa: CASSATQGAAGELFF
abundance: NA; v_gene: TRBV7-2; j_gene: TRBJ2-7; d_gene: TRBD1; CDR3nt: TGTGCCAGCAGCCCATGGACAGGGATCTACGAGCAGTACTTC; CDR3aa: CASSPWTGIYEQYF
abundance: NA; v_gene: TRBV4-2; j_gene: TRBJ2-1; d_gene: TRBD2; CDR3nt: TGTGCCAGCAGCCAAGGGGGACTAAGCTCCTACAATGAGCAGTTCTTC; CDR3aa: CASSQGGLSSYNEQFF
abundance: NA; v_gene: TRBV5-1; j_gene: TRBJ1-2; d_gene: NA; CDR3nt: TGCGCCAGCAGCCCCCTGGGGGGAGGCTATGGCTACACCTTC; CDR3aa: CASSPLGGGYGYTF
abundance: NA; v_gene: TRBV7-9; j_gene: TRBJ2-7; d_gene: NA; CDR3nt: TGTGCCAGCAGCTCTATAGAGCAGCAGTACTTC; CDR3aa: CASSSIEQQYF
abundance: NA; v_gene: TRBV4-2; j_gene: TRBJ2-3; d_gene: TRBD2; CDR3nt: TGTGCCAGCAGCCAAGTGGGCGGGGGGGATAGTTTCACAGATACGCAGTATTTT; CDR3aa: CASSQVGGGDSFTDTQYF
abundance: NA; v_gene: TRBV6-5; j_gene: TRBJ2-2; d_gene: NA; CDR3nt: TGTGCCAGCAGTTATAGGGGGGGTGGACCCGGGGAGCTGTTTTTT; CDR3aa: CASSYRGGGPGELFF
abundance: once; v_gene: TRBV4-2; j_gene: TRBJ2-1; d_gene: TRBD2; CDR3nt: TGTGCCAGCAGCCAAGCTAGCGGGGGGATGGATGAGCAGTTCTTC; CDR3aa: CASSQASGGMDEQFF
abundance: NA; v_gene: TRBV19; j_gene: TRBJ2-7; d_gene: NA; CDR3nt: TGTGCCAGTAGTGCCGGGAAAACCTACGAGCAGTACTTC; CDR3aa: CASSAGKTYEQYF
abundance: NA; v_gene: TRBV7-2; j_gene: TRBJ1-5; d_gene: NA; CDR3nt: TGTGCCAGCAGCTTAGAAAGGGGACAGCCCCAGCATTTT; CDR3aa: CASSLERGQPQHF
abundance: NA; v_gene: TRBV7-2; j_gene: TRBJ2-2; d_gene: TRBD1; CDR3nt: TGTGCCAGCAGCGCACAGGGGGGCGCCGGGGAGCTGTTTTTT; CDR3aa: CASSAQGGAGELFF
abundance: NA; v_gene: TRBV10-3; j_gene: TRBJ2-5; d_gene: TRBD2; CDR3nt: TGTGCCATCAGTGAGTTCGAGCGGGGGCAAGAGACCCAGTACTTC; CDR3aa: CAISEFERGQETQYF
abundance: NA; v_gene: TRBV9; j_gene: TRBJ1-4; d_gene: NA; CDR3nt: TGTGCCAGCAAGGAGTCGGGTAACGATGAAAAACTGTTTTTT; CDR3aa: CASKESGNDEKLFF
abundance: NA; v_gene: TRBV6-4; j_gene: TRBJ1-2; d_gene: TRBD1; CDR3nt: TGTGCCAGCATGGGACAGGGATTCTATGGCTACACCTTC; CDR3aa: CASMGQGFYGYTF
abundance: NA; v_gene: TRBV11-2; j_gene: TRBJ2-1; d_gene: NA; CDR3nt: TGTGCCAGCAGATCGCGGGGACGAGGTAGGAATGAGCAGTTCTTC; CDR3aa: CASRSRGRGRNEQFF
abundance: NA; v_gene: TRBV4-2; j_gene: TRBJ1-2; d_gene: TRBD1; CDR3nt: TGTGCCAGCAGACGGACAGGGGAATATGGCTACACCTTC; CDR3aa: CASRRTGEYGYTF
abundance: NA; v_gene: TRBV5-1; j_gene: TRBJ2-1; d_gene: TRBD2; CDR3nt: TGCGCCAGCAGCCCGTTCGCGGGGGAATACAATGAGCAGTTCTTC; CDR3aa: CASSPFAGEYNEQFF
abundance: NA; v_gene: TRBV4-2; j_gene: TRBJ1-2; d_gene: NA; CDR3nt: TGTGCCAGCAGCCAGACTCGGGGACTTCTGAATAACTATGGCTACACCTTC; CDR3aa: CASSQTRGLLNNYGYTF
abundance: once; v_gene: TRBV4-2; j_gene: TRBJ2-3; d_gene: TRBD2; CDR3nt: TGTGCCAGCAGCCAAGGCGGCGGGGGGGTAGATACGCAGTATTTT; CDR3aa: CASSQGGGGVDTQYF
abundance: NA; v_gene: TRBV7-6; j_gene: TRBJ1-1; d_gene: NA; CDR3nt: TGTGCCAGCAGCTTAGAGACCACAGCTATGAACACTGAAGCTTTCTTT; CDR3aa: CASSLETTAMNTEAFF
abundance: NA; v_gene: TRBV6-5; j_gene: TRBJ2-7; d_gene: NA; CDR3nt: TGTGCCAGCAGTTATGGCACAGGGAGTTCCTACGAGCAGTACTTC; CDR3aa: CASSYGTGSSYEQYF
abundance: NA; v_gene: TRBV7-3; j_gene: TRBJ2-2; d_gene: NA; CDR3nt: TGTGCCAGCAGTCCACCAGGGGCACTGAACACCGGGGAGCTGTTTTTT; CDR3aa: CASSPPGALNTGELFF
abundance: NA; v_gene: TRBV7-9; j_gene: TRBJ2-7; d_gene: TRBD1; CDR3nt: TGTGCCAGCAGTCACCGGGACAGGGCGGGTTACGAGCAGTACTTC; CDR3aa: CASSHRDRAGYEQYF
abundance: NA; v_gene: TRBV29-1; j_gene: TRBJ2-5; d_gene: TRBD2; CDR3nt: TGCAGCGTTTTGTCCGCGGGGGGGGGAGAGACCCAGTACTTC; CDR3aa: CSVLSAGGGETQYF
abundance: NA; v_gene: TRBV9; j_gene: TRBJ1-1; d_gene: NA; CDR3nt: TGTGCCAGCAGCTTTCGACCGGGGGGCACTGAAGCTTTCTTT; CDR3aa: CASSFRPGGTEAFF
abundance: NA; v_gene: TRBV30; j_gene: TRBJ2-3; d_gene: NA; CDR3nt: TGTGCCTGGAACCCCTCGGGACACCTCACAGATACGCAGTATTTT; CDR3aa: CAWNPSGHLTDTQYF
abundance: NA; v_gene: TRBV5-8; j_gene: TRBJ2-2; d_gene: TRBD2; CDR3nt: TGTGCCAGCAGCCCCGTGAAGCTAGCGGGGGGGCCCGGGGAGCTGTTTTTT; CDR3aa: CASSPVKLAGGPGELFF
abundance: NA; v_gene: TRBV5-4; j_gene: TRBJ1-1; d_gene: NA; CDR3nt: TGTGCCAGCAGCGTCAAATGGGGGGAGAACACTGAAGCTTTCTTT; CDR3aa: CASSVKWGENTEAFF
abundance: NA; v_gene: TRBV7-6; j_gene: TRBJ2-7; d_gene: TRBD1; CDR3nt: TGTGCCAGCAGCTCGGGACAGGGTGCGGGCTACGAGCAGTACTTC; CDR3aa: CASSSGQGAGYEQYF
abundance: NA; v_gene: TRBV18; j_gene: TRBJ1-2; d_gene: TRBD1; CDR3nt: TGTGCCAGCTCACCTGGGACAGCCAACAACTATGGCTACACCTTC; CDR3aa: CASSPGTANNYGYTF
abundance: NA; v_gene: TRBV10-1; j_gene: TRBJ1-1; d_gene: TRBD1; CDR3nt: TGCGCCAGCAGTGTTCTGGGACAGCCTGAAGCTTTCTTT; CDR3aa: CASSVLGQPEAFF